Only one count was recorded for the clone carrying this T cell receptor (beta chain). Its antigen is unknown. Different DNA sequences within this sample yield the same CDR3. Repertoires were generated with immunoSEQ multiplex PCR, while TCRdb's copy carries only in-frame clones and drops some. Here the sample spans 300,000 or so clones, 74% being singletons. This specimen comes from a study of shared clonotypes between healthy human individuals. Study context: Per donor, CD8 memory used one plate, CD8 naive used two, CD4 memory used three and CD4 naive used three. Broader study findings: The sampled material consisted only of blood, and tissue repertoires are likely to differ.

Looked up from germline, CDR1 is SGHVS and CDR2 is FQNEAQ. The CDR3 runs to 14 residues. Trimming removed 0 bases at V and 0 bases at J, with 6 bases between. The genes are TRBV7-8 and TRBJ2-7, with D maybe TRBD2 (5 bases). This receptor was obtained from a man aged 25-45 years in good health. The sample comprised memory CD4+ T cells sorted from blood. Noted subset: CD45RA-negative fraction. The CDR3 DNA sequence: TGTGCCAGCAGCTTAGCGGGGAGCTCCTACGAGCAGTACTTC. Protein: CASSLAGSSYEQYF. The variable domain in full, with the rest retrieved from reference TRBV7-8 and TRBJ2-7, is GAGVSQSPRYKVAKRGQDVALRCDPISGHVSLFWYQQALGQGPEFLTYFQNEAQLDKSGLPSDRFFAERPEGSVSTLKIQRTQQEDSAVYLCASSLAGSSYEQYFGPGTRLTVT.